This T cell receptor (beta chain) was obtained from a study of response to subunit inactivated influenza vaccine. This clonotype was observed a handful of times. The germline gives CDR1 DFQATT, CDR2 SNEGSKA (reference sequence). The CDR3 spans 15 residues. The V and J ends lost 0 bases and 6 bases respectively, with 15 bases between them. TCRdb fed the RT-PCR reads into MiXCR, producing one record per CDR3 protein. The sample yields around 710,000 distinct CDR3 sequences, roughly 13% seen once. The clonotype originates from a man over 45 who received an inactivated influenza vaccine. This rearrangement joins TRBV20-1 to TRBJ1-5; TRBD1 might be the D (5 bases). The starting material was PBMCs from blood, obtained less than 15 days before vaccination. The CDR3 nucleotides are TGCAGTGCTAGAGATTTGGAGGGGACGGGTCAGCCCCAGCATTTT. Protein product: CSARDLEGTGQPQHF.